This TCR beta chain derives from a study of OX40 agonist ivuxolimab in advanced cancers. About the research overall: Partial responses were achieved by three patients, of whom one had hepatocellular carcinoma and two had cutaneous melanoma. Study-level findings and limits: Low clonal expansion, among the lowest seen, marked partial responders at 0.1-3.0 mg/kg. Some nonresponders likewise displayed low normalized T-cell clonal expansion.

This clone is classed as medium-sized. Its antigen is unknown. The CDR3 contains 14 residues. From germline, CDR1 is MDHEN and CDR2 SYDVKM. V was pared by 7 bases and J by 4 bases, with 4 bases of the junction left unmatched. TCRdb keeps only in-frame clones here, not all; method: immunoSEQ multiplex PCR. The data contain some 74,000 clones, 90% to 95% of them singletons. Sequences were derived from CD4+ or CD8+ T cells sorted from blood, sampled in a trial of the OX40 agonist ivuxolimab. The rearrangement joins TRBV28 to TRBJ2-2; 9 bases align to TRBD1. The clonotype comes from an adult with an advanced solid tumor such as melanoma, head and neck, liver or kidney cancer. CDR3 in DNA: TGTGCCAGCACCCAGGGACAGGGCACCGGGGAGCTGTTTTTT. The encoded protein is CASTQGQGTGELFF.